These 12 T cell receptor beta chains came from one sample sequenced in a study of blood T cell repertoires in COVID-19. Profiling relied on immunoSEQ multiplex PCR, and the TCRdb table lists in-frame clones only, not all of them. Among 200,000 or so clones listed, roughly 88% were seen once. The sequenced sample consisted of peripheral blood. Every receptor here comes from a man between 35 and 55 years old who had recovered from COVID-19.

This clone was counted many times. The CDR3 sequence: CSVAGAGNTIYF. CDR3 DNA: TGCAGCGTTGCAGGGGCCGGAAACACCATATATTTT. The J gene is TRBJ1-3, the V gene TRBV29-1, with a possible D match to TRBD1 (6 bases). The germline CDR1 and CDR2 sequences are SQVTM and ANQGSEA. Trimming cost V 4 bases and J 4 bases, with 8 bases left between them. The CDR3 contains 12 residues.

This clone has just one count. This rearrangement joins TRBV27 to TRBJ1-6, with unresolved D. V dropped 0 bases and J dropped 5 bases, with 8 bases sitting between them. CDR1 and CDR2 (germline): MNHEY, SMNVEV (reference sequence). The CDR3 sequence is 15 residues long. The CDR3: CASSLSPGNNSPLHF. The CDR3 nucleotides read TGTGCCAGCAGTTTATCTCCGGGGAATAATTCACCCCTCCACTTT.

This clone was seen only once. The CDR3 coding sequence is TGTGCCAGCAGTGCTCCTCCCGGACTAGCGGGGGGGTACGAGCAGTACTTC. As protein: CASSAPPGLAGGYEQYF. This chain links TRBV2 with TRBJ2-7, with TRBD2 identical over 15 bases. Germline CDR1 and CDR2: SNHLY and FYNNEI. The junction had 8 bases not matched to a gene; V was cut back by 4 bases and J by 4 bases. The CDR3 totals 17 residues.

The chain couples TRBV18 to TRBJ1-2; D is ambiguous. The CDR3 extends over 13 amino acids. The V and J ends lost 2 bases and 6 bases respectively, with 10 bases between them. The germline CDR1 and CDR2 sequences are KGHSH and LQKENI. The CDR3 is CASSPGRLDGYTF. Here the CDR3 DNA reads TGTGCCAGCTCACCAGGCAGGTTGGATGGCTACACCTTC. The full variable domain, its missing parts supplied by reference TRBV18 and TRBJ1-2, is NAGVMQNPRHLVRRRGQEARLRCSPMKGHSHVYWYRQLPEEGLKFMVYLQKENIIDESGMPKERFSAEFPKEGPSILRIQQVVRGDSAAYFCASSPGRLDGYTFGSGTRLTVV.

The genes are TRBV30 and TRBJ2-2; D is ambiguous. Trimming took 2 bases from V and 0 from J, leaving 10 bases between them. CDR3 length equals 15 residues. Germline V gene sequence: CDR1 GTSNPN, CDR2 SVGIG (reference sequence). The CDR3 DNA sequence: TGTGCCTGGAGTTGGCCAGGCGCGAACACCGGGGAGCTGTTTTTT. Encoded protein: CAWSWPGANTGELFF.

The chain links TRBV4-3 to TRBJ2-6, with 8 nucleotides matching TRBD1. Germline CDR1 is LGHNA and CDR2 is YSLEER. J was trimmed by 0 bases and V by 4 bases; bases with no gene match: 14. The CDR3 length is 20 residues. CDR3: CASSRLTPGTGDSGANVLTF. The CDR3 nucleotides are TGCGCCAGCAGCCGCTTGACCCCCGGGACAGGAGACTCTGGGGCCAACGTCCTGACTTTC.

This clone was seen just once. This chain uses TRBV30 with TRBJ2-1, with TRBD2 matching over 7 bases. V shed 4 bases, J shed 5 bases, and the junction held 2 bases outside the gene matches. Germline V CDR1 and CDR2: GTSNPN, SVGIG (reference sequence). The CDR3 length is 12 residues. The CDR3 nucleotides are TGTGCCTGGACTAGCGGACACAATGAGCAGTTCTTC. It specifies CAWTSGHNEQFF.

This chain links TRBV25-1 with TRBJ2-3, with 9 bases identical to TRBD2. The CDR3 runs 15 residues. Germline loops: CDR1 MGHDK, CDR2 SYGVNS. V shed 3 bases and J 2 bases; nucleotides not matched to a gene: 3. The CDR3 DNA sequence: TGTGCCAGCAGTGAGGCGGGGGGGAACACAGATACGCAGTATTTT. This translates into CASSEAGGNTDTQYF.

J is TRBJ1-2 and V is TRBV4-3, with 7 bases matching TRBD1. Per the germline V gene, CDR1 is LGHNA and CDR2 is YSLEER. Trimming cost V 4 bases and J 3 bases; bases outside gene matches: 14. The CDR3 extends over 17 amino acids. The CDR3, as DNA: TGCGCCAGCAGCCTTAGCTACACAGGGGCAGCAGACTATGGCTACACCTTC. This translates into CASSLSYTGAADYGYTF.

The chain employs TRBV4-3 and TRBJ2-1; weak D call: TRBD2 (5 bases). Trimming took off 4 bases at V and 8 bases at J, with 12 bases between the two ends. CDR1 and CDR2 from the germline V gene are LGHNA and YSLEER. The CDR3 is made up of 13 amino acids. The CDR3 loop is CASSPLSGDEQFF. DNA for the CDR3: TGCGCCAGCAGCCCCCTTTCCGGGGATGAGCAGTTCTTC.

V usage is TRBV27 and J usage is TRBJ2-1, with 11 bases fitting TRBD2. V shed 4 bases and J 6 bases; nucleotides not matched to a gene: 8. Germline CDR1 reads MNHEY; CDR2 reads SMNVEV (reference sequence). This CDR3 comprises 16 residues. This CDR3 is CASSSLAGGTFNEQFF. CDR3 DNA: TGTGCCAGCAGTTCCCTAGCGGGAGGTACATTCAATGAGCAGTTCTTC.

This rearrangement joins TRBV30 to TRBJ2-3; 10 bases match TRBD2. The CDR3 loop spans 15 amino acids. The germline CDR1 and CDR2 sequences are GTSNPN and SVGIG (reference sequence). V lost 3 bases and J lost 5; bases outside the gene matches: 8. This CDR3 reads CAWSTLAGAGDTQYF. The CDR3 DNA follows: TGTGCCTGGAGCACTCTAGCGGGAGCAGGAGATACGCAGTATTTT.